Below are 23 T cell receptor beta chains sequenced from a single sample in a study of cytotoxic CD8 clonotypes in ibrutinib-treated CLL. Clones were sequenced by immunoSEQ multiplex PCR, and TCRdb holds only the in-frame ones, with some missing. The sample records some 120,000 clones, approximately 58% being singletons. Sample: PBMCs, taken after 24 months of ibrutinib treatment. The receptors shown here come from a human donor with chronic lymphocytic leukemia.

The rearrangement links TRBV30 to TRBJ2-3, with D possibly being TRBD2 (5 bases). Germline loops: CDR1 GTSNPN, CDR2 SVGIG (reference sequence). The ends were cut back, 4 bases at V and 2 bases at J, with 10 bases in the middle. CDR3 length: 13 amino acids. The CDR3 protein is CAWTAGVTDTQYF. CDR3 nucleotides: TGTGCCTGGACCGCCGGGGTCACAGATACGCAGTATTTT.

The gene calls are TRBV27 and TRBJ2-5; D unresolved. The germline CDR1 and CDR2 sequences are MNHEY and SMNVEV (reference sequence). The length of the CDR3 is 15 residues. Between the trimmed V and J ends, which lost 3 bases and 2 bases, there was a span of 13 bases. The CDR3 DNA is TGTGCCAGCAGTTTCCGAAAATGGGGTCAAGAGACCCAGTACTTC. This translates into CASSFRKWGQETQYF.

The chain employs TRBV25-1 and TRBJ1-2; 8 bases are a match to TRBD1. CDR1 and CDR2 (germline): MGHDK, SYGVNS. J gave up 7 bases and V 2 bases, and 6 bases lay outside the gene matches. The CDR3 is 14 amino acids. CDR3 region: CASSEHGTGGGYTF. The CDR3 DNA is TGTGCCAGCAGTGAACACGGGACAGGCGGTGGCTACACCTTC.

In its sample, this clone was seen a few times. The genes are TRBV27 and TRBJ1-6; D gene ambiguous. This CDR3 contains 14 residues. CDR1 is MNHEY, CDR2 SMNVEV, per germline (reference sequence). V shed 3 bases and J shed 8 bases, with 11 bases lying between them. CDR3 protein: CASSLRGAHSPLHF. The CDR3, as DNA: TGTGCCAGCAGTTTGCGAGGCGCGCATTCACCCCTCCACTTT.

CDR3 sequence: CASSDAGTGMGNEQFF. In DNA form, the CDR3 reads TGCGCCAGCAGCGATGCCGGGACAGGGATGGGCAATGAGCAGTTCTTC. V and J are TRBV5-1 and TRBJ2-1, with TRBD1 identical over 9 bases. The CDR3 spans 16 residues. CDR1 and CDR2 (germline): SGHRS, YFSETQ. V shed 4 bases, J shed 6 bases, and the junction held 11 bases outside the gene matches.

This clone was recorded a few times. The V call is TRBV5-4, the J call TRBJ1-3; 9 positions agree with TRBD1. The CDR3 totals 15 residues. The trim removed 0 bases at V and 7 bases at J, leaving 5 bases unmatched. Germline V gene data show CDR1 as SGHNT and CDR2 as YYREEE (reference sequence). Here the CDR3 DNA reads TGTGCCAGCAGCTTGGCGGACAGGGGCTCGAACACCATATATTTT. Residues: CASSLADRGSNTIYF.

The chain carries TRBV6-1 and TRBJ2-2; 11 bases line up with TRBD1. The V gene end was trimmed by 6 bases and the J gene end by 4 bases; junction bases not matched to a gene: 4. From germline, CDR1 is MNHNS and CDR2 SASEGT. The CDR3 consists of 15 residues. The CDR3 DNA reads TGTGCCAGCAGGGCGGACAGGGGGCCCACCGGGGAGCTGTTTTTT. Its translation: CASRADRGPTGELFF.

The chain links TRBV18 to TRBJ1-2; D is possibly TRBD1 (6 bases). Trimming took off 3 bases at V and 4 bases at J, with 18 bases between the two ends. CDR1 and CDR2 (germline): KGHSH, LQKENI. This CDR3 comprises 16 residues. This chain's CDR3 is CASSPLEQGDTYGYTF. The DNA for the CDR3 is TGTGCCAGCTCACCTCTCGAACAGGGTGACACCTATGGCTACACCTTC.

The chain couples TRBV10-3 to TRBJ2-3; the match to TRBD2 covers 12 bases. Per germline, CDR1 ENHRY and CDR2 SYGVKD. V shed 0 bases, J shed 5 bases, and the junction held 6 bases outside the gene matches. The CDR3 runs to 17 residues. CDR3 amino acids: CAISESLAGGSGDTQYF. CDR3 DNA: TGTGCCATCAGTGAGTCCCTAGCGGGGGGGTCCGGAGATACGCAGTATTTT.

The rearrangement joins TRBV25-1 to TRBJ2-5; either TRBD1 or TRBD2 may supply D (5 bases each). This CDR3 has 17 residues. Trimming pared 4 bases from V and 5 bases from J, leaving 23 bases between. CDR1 is MGHDK, CDR2 SYGVNS, per germline. CDR3 sequence: CASSANPGMGERETQYF. The CDR3 DNA is TGTGCCAGCAGTGCCAACCCTGGTATGGGGGAGCGGGAGACCCAGTACTTC.

The chain is built from TRBV6-5 and TRBJ1-6, with 7 bases that match TRBD1. The CDR3 loop spans 15 amino acids. The V gene's germline CDR1 is MNHEY and CDR2 SVGAGI. V was pared by 0 bases and J by 13 bases, with 9 bases of the junction left unmatched. CDR3 DNA sequence: TGTGCCAGCAGTTACTCGCCCCTCCCGACAGGGCCCCTCCACTTT. As protein: CASSYSPLPTGPLHF.

This chain links TRBV6-5 with TRBJ2-1; unclear D gene. V lost 6 bases, J lost 7 bases, and 10 bases lay in between. The CDR3 is 12 residues long. In germline, CDR1 is MNHEY, CDR2 SVGAGI. The CDR3 nucleotides are TGTGCCAGCAGCCTGGACGGAAATGAGCAGTTCTTC. Protein sequence: CASSLDGNEQFF.

This clone turned up a few times. This chain uses TRBV9 with TRBJ1-1; 8 bases fit TRBD1. The CDR3 extends over 14 amino acids. J gave up 1 base and V 3 bases, and 2 bases lay outside the gene matches. Germline CDR1 is SGDLS and CDR2 is YYNGEE. The CDR3 DNA is TGTGCCAGCAGCGCAGGGGGCAAGAACACTGAAGCTTTCTTT. As protein: CASSAGGKNTEAFF. Full variable domain (missing parts from reference TRBV9 and TRBJ1-1): DSGVTQTPKHLITATGQRVTLRCSPRSGDLSVYWYQQSLDQGLQFLIQYYNGEERAKGNILERFSAQQFPDLHSELNLSSLELGDSALYFCASSAGGKNTEAFFGQGTRLTVV.

The rearrangement uses TRBV9 and TRBJ2-1, with TRBD1 matching over 7 bases. J lost 2 bases, V lost 4 bases, and 6 bases had no gene match. Germline CDR1 and CDR2: SGDLS and YYNGEE. The CDR3 is made up of 15 amino acids. DNA of the CDR3: TGTGCCAGCAGCCCCCGACAGGGACCCTACAATGAGCAGTTCTTC. Its translation: CASSPRQGPYNEQFF.

The chain couples TRBV29-1 to TRBJ2-7; D is unclear. The CDR3 has 12 amino acids. The germline CDR1 and CDR2 sequences are SQVTM and ANQGSEA. Trimming removed 1 base at V and 4 bases at J, with 8 bases between. The CDR3 is CSVEGNEYEQYF. The CDR3 DNA follows: TGCAGCGTTGAAGGCAACGAATACGAGCAGTACTTC.

This clone was seen only a few times. This chain connects TRBV4-2 to TRBJ2-5; 8 bases are a match to TRBD2. Trimming took 3 bases from V and 5 from J; bases not matched to a gene: 14. Germline V gene sequence: CDR1 LGHNA, CDR2 YNFKEQ. This CDR3 is built from 17 residues. In nucleotides, the CDR3 is TGTGCCAGCAGCCAGAGAGGGGCCGGGGGGGCTCGGGAGACCCAGTACTTC. Protein: CASSQRGAGGARETQYF.

This clone was counted a few times. This rearrangement joins TRBV5-1 to TRBJ1-2, with D perhaps TRBD1 (5 bases). The germline V and J ends were trimmed by 2 bases and 4 bases, with 12 bases remaining between them. Germline loops: CDR1 SGHRS, CDR2 YFSETQ. This CDR3 is 14 amino acids long. The CDR3 DNA sequence: TGCGCCAGCAGCTTTCAGGGAGGGAGCTATGGCTACACCTTC. Protein: CASSFQGGSYGYTF.

The chain employs TRBV29-1 and TRBJ1-1; 7 bases align to TRBD1. Germline V gene sequence: CDR1 SQVTM, CDR2 ANQGSEA. This CDR3 is built from 12 residues. V shed 6 bases, J shed 3 bases, and the junction held 4 bases outside the gene matches. The CDR3 loop is CSVRQGDTEAFF. CDR3 sequence (DNA): TGCAGCGTCAGACAGGGCGACACTGAAGCTTTCTTT.

The chain is built from TRBV23-1 and TRBJ1-1; D uncertain. TRBV23-1 is an ORF, and what it does is uncertain. The length of the CDR3 is 13 residues. V shed 3 bases and J shed 1 base, with 6 bases lying between them. The CDR3 spells CASSQLENTEAFF. The CDR3 DNA follows: TGCGCCAGCAGTCAGCTGGAGAACACTGAAGCTTTCTTT.

This clone was counted only a few times. The chain links TRBV5-4 to TRBJ1-1, with TRBD1 as a possible D gene (6 bases). Trimming stripped 5 bases from V and 1 base from J, with 12 bases between. Germline values: CDR1 SGHNT, CDR2 YYREEE (reference sequence). CDR3 length: 14 amino acids. As DNA, the CDR3 is TGTGCCAGCAGACAGGGAGGGGGGAACACTGAAGCTTTCTTT. Translation: CASRQGGGNTEAFF.

The genes are TRBV29-1 and TRBJ2-3, with 9 bases that match TRBD2. The CDR3 is 14 residues long. From germline, CDR1 is SQVTM and CDR2 ANQGSEA. V lost 3 bases and J lost 2; bases outside the gene matches: 3. The CDR3, as DNA: TGCAGCGTTGATAGCGGGGGTAACACAGATACGCAGTATTTT. This codes for CSVDSGGNTDTQYF.

This chain links TRBV5-1 with TRBJ2-7, with D possibly TRBD1 on 5 matching bases. This CDR3 contains 11 residues. Germline V CDR1 and CDR2: SGHRS, YFSETQ. V was cut by 6 bases and J by 3 bases, with 7 bases left in between. CDR3 protein: CASTDSYEQYF. CDR3 DNA: TGCGCCAGCACCGACAGCTACGAGCAGTACTTC.

A few counts support this clone. The V and J genes are TRBV30 and TRBJ1-5, with D hard to call. Trimming shortened V by 0 bases and J by 6 bases, and 12 bases separated the two germline ends. The germline V gene has CDR1 GTSNPN and CDR2 SVGIG (reference sequence). The CDR3 loop spans 14 amino acids. DNA of the CDR3: TGTGCCTGGAGTGTCACCAGGAGCGGTCAGCCCCAGCATTTT. Translation: CAWSVTRSGQPQHF.